The entry that follows covers one TCR beta chain sequence. Its antigen remains unidentified. With a much larger clone just one base away, this may be a read error. The CDR3 is made up of 13 amino acids. The germline V gene has CDR1 MDHEN and CDR2 SYDVKM. Trimming took off 10 bases at V and 6 bases at J, with 16 bases between the two ends. This entry belongs to a study of T cells after yellow fever vaccination. General study points: Secondary responses were weaker yet peaked faster, day 5 versus 15. Contamination of FACS-sorted repertoires by abundant clonotypes from the bulk population could occur. Clonotypes appearing in both CD4 and CD8 compartments existed, and their share was small.

The authors made TCR cDNA by 5'RACE template switching, adding a universal primer site and UMIs. TCRdb reprocessed the 5' RACE reads with MiXCR, giving one entry per CDR3 protein. The sample has 150,000 or so distinct CDR3 sequences, under 8% seen once. The sequence derives from a man aged 25-40 years who received the YFV17D yellow fever vaccine. The genes are TRBV28 and TRBJ2-1, with D possibly TRBD2 on 6 matching bases. The material was CD4+ T cells sorted from PBMCs, obtained 10 days after the yellow fever booster vaccination. The CDR3 DNA reads TGTGCCACAGGCGGGGACCTATTCAATGAGCAGTTCTTC. This codes for CATGGDLFNEQFF.